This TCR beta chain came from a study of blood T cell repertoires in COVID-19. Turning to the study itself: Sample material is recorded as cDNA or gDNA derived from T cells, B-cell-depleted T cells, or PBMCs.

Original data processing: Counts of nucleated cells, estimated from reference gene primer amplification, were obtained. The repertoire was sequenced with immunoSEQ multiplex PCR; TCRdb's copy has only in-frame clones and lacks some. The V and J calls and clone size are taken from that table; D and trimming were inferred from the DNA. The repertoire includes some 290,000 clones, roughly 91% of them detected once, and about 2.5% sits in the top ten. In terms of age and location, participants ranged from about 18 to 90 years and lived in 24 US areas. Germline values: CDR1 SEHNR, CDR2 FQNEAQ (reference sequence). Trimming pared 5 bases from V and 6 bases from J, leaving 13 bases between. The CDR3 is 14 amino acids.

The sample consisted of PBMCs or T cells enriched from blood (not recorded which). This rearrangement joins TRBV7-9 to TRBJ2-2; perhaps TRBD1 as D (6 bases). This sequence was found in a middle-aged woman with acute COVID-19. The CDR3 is CASSANKGAGELFF. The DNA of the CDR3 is TGTGCCAGCAGCGCCAACAAGGGGGCCGGGGAGCTGTTTTTT.